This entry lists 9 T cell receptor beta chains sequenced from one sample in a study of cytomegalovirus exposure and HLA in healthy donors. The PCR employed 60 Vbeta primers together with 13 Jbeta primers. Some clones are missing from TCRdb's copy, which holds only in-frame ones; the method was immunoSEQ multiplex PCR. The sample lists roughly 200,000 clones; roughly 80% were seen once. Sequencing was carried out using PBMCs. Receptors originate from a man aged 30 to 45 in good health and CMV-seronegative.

CDR3 residues: CASSLTSGNTDTQYF. The CDR3 coding sequence is TGTGCCAGCAGCTTAACTAGCGGAAACACAGATACGCAGTATTTT. The V call is TRBV7-9, the J call TRBJ2-3, with TRBD2 matching 8 bases. Looked up from germline, CDR1 is SEHNR and CDR2 is FQNEAQ (reference sequence). The junction had 3 bases not matched to a gene; V was cut back by 2 bases and J by 2 bases. This CDR3 region has 15 residues. Based on the CDR3 plus reference TRBV7-9 and TRBJ2-3, the full variable domain is DTGVSQNPRHKITKRGQNVTFRCDPISEHNRLYWYRQTLGQGPEFLTYFQNEAQLEKSRLLSDRFSAERPKGSFSTLEIQRTEQGDSAMYLCASSLTSGNTDTQYFGPGTRLTVL.

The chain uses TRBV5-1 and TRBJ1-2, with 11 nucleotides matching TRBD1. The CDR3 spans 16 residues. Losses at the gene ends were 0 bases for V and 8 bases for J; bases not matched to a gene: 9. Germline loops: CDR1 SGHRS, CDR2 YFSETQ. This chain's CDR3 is CASSLGAGQGDQGYTF. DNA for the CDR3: TGCGCCAGCAGCTTGGGAGCGGGACAGGGGGATCAGGGCTACACCTTC.

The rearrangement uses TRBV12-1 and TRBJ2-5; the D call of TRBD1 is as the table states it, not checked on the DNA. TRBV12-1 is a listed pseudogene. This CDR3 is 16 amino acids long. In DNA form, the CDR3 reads TGTGCCAGCAGCTCTACCGGGACAGGGTATCGAGAGACCCAGTACTTC. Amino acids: CASSSTGTGYRETQYF.

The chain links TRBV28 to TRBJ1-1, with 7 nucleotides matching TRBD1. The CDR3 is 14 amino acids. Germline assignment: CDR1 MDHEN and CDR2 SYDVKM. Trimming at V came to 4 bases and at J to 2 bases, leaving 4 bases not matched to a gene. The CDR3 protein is CASSYRDRNTEAFF. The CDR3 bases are TGTGCCAGCAGTTACCGGGACAGAAACACTGAAGCTTTCTTT.

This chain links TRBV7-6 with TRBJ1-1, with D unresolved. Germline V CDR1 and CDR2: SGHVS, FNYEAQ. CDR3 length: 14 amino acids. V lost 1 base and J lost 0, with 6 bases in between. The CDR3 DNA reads TGTGCCAGCAGCTTAGGGTCGGTGAACACTGAAGCTTTCTTT. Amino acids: CASSLGSVNTEAFF.

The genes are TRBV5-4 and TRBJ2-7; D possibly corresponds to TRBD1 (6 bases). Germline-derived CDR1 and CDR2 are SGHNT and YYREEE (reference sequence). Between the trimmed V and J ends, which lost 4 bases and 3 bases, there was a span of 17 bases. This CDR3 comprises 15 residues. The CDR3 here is CASSTDPGARYEQYF. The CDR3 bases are TGTGCCAGCAGCACCGACCCAGGGGCGCGCTACGAGCAGTACTTC.

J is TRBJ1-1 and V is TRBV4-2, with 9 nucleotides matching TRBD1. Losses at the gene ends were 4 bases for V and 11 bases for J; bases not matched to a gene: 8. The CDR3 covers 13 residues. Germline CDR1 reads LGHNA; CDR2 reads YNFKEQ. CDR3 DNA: TGTGCCAGCAGCCGACCGGGACAGGGCGTTGCTTTCTTT. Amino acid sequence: CASSRPGQGVAFF.

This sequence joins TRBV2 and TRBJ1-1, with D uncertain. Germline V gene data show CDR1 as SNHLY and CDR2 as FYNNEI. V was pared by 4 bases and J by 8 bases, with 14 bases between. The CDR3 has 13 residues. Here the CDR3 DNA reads TGTGCCAGCAGTGGAGTCGAGGAGTCAGAAGCTTTCTTT. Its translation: CASSGVEESEAFF. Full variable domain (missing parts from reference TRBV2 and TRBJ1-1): EPEVTQTPSHQVTQMGQEVILRCVPISNHLYFYWYRQILGQKVEFLVSFYNNEISEKSEIFDDQFSVERPDGSNFTLKIRSTKLEDSAMYFCASSGVEESEAFFGQGTRLTVV.

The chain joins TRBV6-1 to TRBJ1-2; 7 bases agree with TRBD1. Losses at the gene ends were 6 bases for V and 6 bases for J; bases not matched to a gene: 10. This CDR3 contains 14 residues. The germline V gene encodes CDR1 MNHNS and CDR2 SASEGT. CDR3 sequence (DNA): TGTGCCAGCAGATCTACAGGGGTCGAGCATGGCTACACCTTC. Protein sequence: CASRSTGVEHGYTF.